The source of this TCR beta chain is a study of shared clonotypes between healthy human individuals. Study-level findings and limits: Relative to memory subsets, naive subsets generally showed larger estimated richness. Sampling involved blood alone; tissue repertoires likely differ.

Libraries were prepared by immunoSEQ multiplex PCR; TCRdb keeps only in-frame clonotypes and omits some of them. The sample lists some 2,000,000 clones, about 95% occurring once. A remark on this clone: Its antigen is unidentified.

V dropped 4 bases and J dropped 2; count of bases not matched to a gene: 6. Germline lookup yields CDR1 SGHDT and CDR2 YYEEEE. The length of the CDR3 is 15 residues. The naive CD8 fraction comprised CD45RO-negative cells positively selected for CCR7 and excluded terminally differentiated effector memory CD45RA+ cells. The sequencing sample was made of naive CD8+ T cells sorted from blood. The clonotype comes from a man aged 18-30 years in good health. The chain employs TRBV5-6 and TRBJ2-5; 9 positions match TRBD2. CDR3 DNA sequence: TGTGCCAGCAGCGATCCTAGCGGGGTACAAGAGACCCAGTACTTC. This translates into CASSDPSGVQETQYF.